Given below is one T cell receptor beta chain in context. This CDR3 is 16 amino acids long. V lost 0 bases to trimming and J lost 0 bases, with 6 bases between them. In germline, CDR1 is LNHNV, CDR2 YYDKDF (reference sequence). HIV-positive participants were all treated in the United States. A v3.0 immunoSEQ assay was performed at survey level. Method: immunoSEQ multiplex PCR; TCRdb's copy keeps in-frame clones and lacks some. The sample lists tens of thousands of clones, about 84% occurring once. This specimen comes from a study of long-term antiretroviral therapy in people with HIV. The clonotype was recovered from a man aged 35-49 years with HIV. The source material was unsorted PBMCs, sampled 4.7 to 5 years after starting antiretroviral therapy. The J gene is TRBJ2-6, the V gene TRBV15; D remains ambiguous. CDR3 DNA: TGTGCCACCAGCAGAGATGGGATCTCTGGGGCCAACGTCCTGACTTTC. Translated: CATSRDGISGANVLTF.